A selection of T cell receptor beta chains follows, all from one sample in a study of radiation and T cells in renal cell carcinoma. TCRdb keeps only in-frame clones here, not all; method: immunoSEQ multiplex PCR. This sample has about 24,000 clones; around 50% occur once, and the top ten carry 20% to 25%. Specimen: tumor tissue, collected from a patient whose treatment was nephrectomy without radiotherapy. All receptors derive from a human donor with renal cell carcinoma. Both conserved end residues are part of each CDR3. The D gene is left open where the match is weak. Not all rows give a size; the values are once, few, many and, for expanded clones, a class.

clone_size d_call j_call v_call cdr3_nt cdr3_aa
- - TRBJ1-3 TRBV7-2 TGTGCCAGCAGCTTACAACTAGGTGGAAACACCATATATTTT CASSLQLGGNTIYF
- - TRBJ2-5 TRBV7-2 TGTGCCAGCAGCCCGTGGAGGGGGGGGGCAGAGACCCAGTACTTC CASSPWRGGAETQYF
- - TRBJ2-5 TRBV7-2 TGTGCCAGCAGCTTAGCGCTAAGAGCCACCCAAGAGACCCAGTACTTC CASSLALRATQETQYF
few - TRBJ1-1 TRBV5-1 TGCGCCAGCAGCTTGGAATCAGTGGTCTCTGAAGCTTTCTTT CASSLESVVSEAFF
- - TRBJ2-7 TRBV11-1 TGTGCCAGCAGCTTTGGACAAGCCTACGAGCAGTACTTC CASSFGQAYEQYF
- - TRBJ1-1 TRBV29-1 TGCAGCGTTGACGTAGGACTAGTGGGGGGCACTGAAGCTTTCTTT CSVDVGLVGGTEAFF
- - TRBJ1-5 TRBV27 TGTGCCAGCAGTTTGTTAGGGGGGCAGCCCCAGCATTTT CASSLLGGQPQHF
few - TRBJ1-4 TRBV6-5 TGTGCCAGCAGTTACGGCTTAATGGGAACTAATGAAAAACTGTTTTTT CASSYGLMGTNEKLFF
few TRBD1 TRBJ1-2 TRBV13 TGTGCCAGCAGCTACGGACAGGCCTATGGCTACACCTTC CASSYGQAYGYTF
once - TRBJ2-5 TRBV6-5 TGTGCCAGCAGCTGGACCAGCCAAGAGACCCAGTACTTC CASSWTSQETQYF
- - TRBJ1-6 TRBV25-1 TGTGCCAGCAGTGAATCCGGTCAGGGTTCCTATAATTCACCCCTCCACTTT CASSESGQGSYNSPLHF
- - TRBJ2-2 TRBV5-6 TGTGCCAGCAACGGACCCCCTGCAGGGGAGCTGTTTTTT CASNGPPAGELFF
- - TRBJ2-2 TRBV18 TGTGCCAGCTCACCACCGGGGAGGAACACCGGGGAGCTGTTTTTT CASSPPGRNTGELFF
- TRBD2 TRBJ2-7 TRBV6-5 TGTGCCAGCAGGACCGGGGGGGGTTCTACCTACGAGCAGTACTTC CASRTGGGSTYEQYF
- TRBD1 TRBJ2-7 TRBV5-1 TGCGCCAGCAGCCTGGACAGGGGTGGGTACGAGCAGTACTTC CASSLDRGGYEQYF
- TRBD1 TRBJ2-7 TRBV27 TGTGCCAGCAGTTACGAGGGGACAGGGCACTACGAGCAGTACTTC CASSYEGTGHYEQYF
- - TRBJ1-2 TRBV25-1 TGTGCCAGCAGTGGTAAAAACAGGGTTAATGGCTACACCTTC CASSGKNRVNGYTF
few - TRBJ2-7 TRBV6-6 TGTGCCAGCAGTCACCCGGCGGACCCCTACGAGCAGTACTTC CASSHPADPYEQYF
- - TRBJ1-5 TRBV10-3 TGTGCCATCAGTGACAGGAACAATCAGCCCCAGCATTTT CAISDRNNQPQHF
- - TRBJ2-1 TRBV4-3 TGCGCCAGCAGCCAGACTCAACTACAAACCCCCCAGATCTTC CASSQTQLQTPQIF
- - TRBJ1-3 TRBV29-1 TGCAGCGTTGAACCTACAGAGTCCCGAAACACCATATATTTT CSVEPTESRNTIYF